One and the same sample provided the 21 T cell receptor beta chains below, sequenced in a study of regulatory T cells in long-lasting Graves disease. Time point meaning: newly diagnosed GD, antithyroid drugs for less than 3 months. PBMC RNA was the source of the TCR library. Both iRepertoire HTBI primers and Arm-PCR of CDR3 regions were used to build the TCR beta libraries. TCRdb analysed the multiplex PCR reads with MiXCR anew, one entry per CDR3 protein. The table shows about 460,000 distinct CDR3 sequences, with 12% to 15% occurring only once. This same sample was also taken into another study, of T cells in Graves' hyperthyroidism and ophthalmopathy.

Sequences were derived from peripheral blood mononuclear cells (PBMCs), sampled at new diagnosis, from a patient treated with antithyroid drugs. Receptors were obtained from a woman between 50 and 59 years old with Graves disease.

This clonotype showed up just a few times. The V gene is TRBV19, the J gene TRBJ1-2; 7 nucleotides line up with TRBD1. Germline assignment: CDR1 LNHDA and CDR2 SQIVND (reference sequence). The V segment lost 7 bases and the J segment 4 bases; nucleotides outside the gene matches: 9. This CDR3 is 14 amino acids long. The CDR3 is CASMGRGSGYGYTF. The CDR3 bases are TGTGCCAGTATGGGCAGGGGGTCTGGCTATGGCTACACCTTC.

This clonotype was counted many times. The chain links TRBV28 to TRBJ2-1, with TRBD2 matching over 14 bases. This CDR3 has 21 residues. The V gene end was trimmed by 3 bases and the J gene end by 1 base; junction bases not matched to a gene: 14. Germline CDR1 and CDR2: MDHEN and SYDVKM. The CDR3 DNA reads as TGTGCCAGCAGTTTCACACCGGGACTAGCGGGAGAGGTGGTGTCCTACAATGAGCAGTTCTTC. Its protein is CASSFTPGLAGEVVSYNEQFF.

The V gene is TRBV4-1, the J gene TRBJ2-7; 8 nucleotides agree with TRBD2. The CDR3 is 13 amino acids. The V segment lost 3 bases and the J segment 6 bases; nucleotides outside the gene matches: 4. Germline V gene data show CDR1 as MGHRA and CDR2 as YSYEKL. As DNA, the CDR3 is TGCGCCAGCAGCCACGGTACTAGCGGCGAGCAGTACTTC. Amino acid sequence: CASSHGTSGEQYF.

This clonotype was counted ten times or more. The chain is built from TRBV27 and TRBJ1-1; no firm D call. Trimming removed 4 bases at V and 8 bases at J, with 20 bases between. Germline values: CDR1 MNHEY, CDR2 SMNVEV (reference sequence). The CDR3 extends over 15 amino acids. Here the CDR3 reads CASSSSSRGSEEAFF. As DNA, the CDR3 is TGTGCCAGCAGTTCCTCATCCCGGGGTAGTGAGGAAGCTTTCTTT.

Many counts were recorded for this clonotype. The chain joins TRBV3-1 to TRBJ1-1; D remains unclear. V lost 0 bases and J 1 base, leaving 9 bases between the germline ends. CDR3 length: 15 residues. The germline V gene has CDR1 LGHDT and CDR2 YNNKEL (reference sequence). The CDR3 protein is CASSQDELKNTEAFF. CDR3 DNA sequence: TGTGCCAGCAGCCAAGACGAGCTGAAGAACACTGAAGCTTTCTTT.

As for this clonotype: A much more abundant neighbour one base away suggests this may be a read error. The rearrangement links TRBV9 to TRBJ1-2, with 9 bases matching TRBD1. The CDR3 has 13 residues. The V gene end was trimmed by 0 bases and the J gene end by 6 bases; junction bases not matched to a gene: 0. Per the germline V gene, CDR1 is SGDLS and CDR2 is YYNGEE. CDR3 region: CASSVGTGDGYTF. The CDR3, as DNA: TGTGCCAGCAGCGTAGGGACAGGGGATGGCTACACCTTC.

This clonotype has ten or more counts. The chain employs TRBV11-2 and TRBJ2-7, with D possibly TRBD2 on 5 matching bases. The CDR3 totals 16 residues. The V end lost 1 base, the J end lost 5 bases, and 18 bases lay between the germline ends. CDR1 is SGHAT, CDR2 FQNNGV, per germline. The chain's CDR3 is CASSLVAGLAPDEQYF. The CDR3 region has the DNA TGTGCCAGCAGCTTAGTAGCTGGGCTAGCCCCCGACGAGCAGTACTTC.

This clonotype was found many times. V gene TRBV5-1 combines with J gene TRBJ2-7; 10 positions match TRBD1. Trimming removed 0 bases from V and 5 bases from J; junction bases left unmatched: 5. CDR3 size: 15 residues. Germline V gene lookup returns CDR1 SGHRS and CDR2 YFSETQ. The DNA of the CDR3 is TGCGCCAGCAGCTTGGTAAGGGACAGGGGCCACGAGCAGTACTTC. It yields the protein CASSLVRDRGHEQYF.

This chain connects TRBV7-3 to TRBJ2-5; 7 nucleotides line up with TRBD2. The CDR3 loop spans 14 amino acids. Germline V gene data show CDR1 as SGHTA and CDR2 as FQGTGA. J gave up 5 bases and V 0 bases, and 3 bases lay outside the gene matches. The CDR3, as DNA: TGTGCCAGCAGCTTAACGGCTAGCGGTGAGACCCAGTACTTC. It specifies CASSLTASGETQYF.

This clonotype occurred once. The chain links TRBV5-4 to TRBJ2-7; D call uncertain. Germline V gene sequence: CDR1 SGHNT, CDR2 YYREEE (reference sequence). The CDR3 is 13 amino acids. The ends were cut back, 4 bases at V and 3 bases at J, with 11 bases in the middle. The CDR3 DNA sequence: TGTGCCAGCAGCCTACCCCCAAGCTACGAGCAGTACTTC. This encodes CASSLPPSYEQYF.

This chain connects TRBV10-3 to TRBJ2-7, with 7 bases that match TRBD1. J gave up 2 bases and V 4 bases, and 11 bases lay outside the gene matches. Germline CDR1 is ENHRY and CDR2 is SYGVKD. The CDR3 contains 16 residues. The CDR3 loop reads CAISGPGTDVTYEQYF. The CDR3 DNA reads TGTGCCATCAGTGGTCCCGGGACAGACGTCACCTACGAGCAGTACTTC.

The chain couples TRBV5-1 to TRBJ2-2, with 10 bases that match TRBD1. V lost 4 bases, J lost 6 bases, and 9 bases stayed unmatched. Per the germline V gene, CDR1 is SGHRS and CDR2 is YFSETQ. The CDR3 is 16 residues long. CDR3 region: CASSLRDRGLSGELFF. The CDR3, as DNA: TGCGCCAGCAGCCTGCGAGACAGGGGGCTTTCCGGGGAGCTGTTTTTT. Based on the CDR3 plus reference TRBV5-1 and TRBJ2-2, the full variable domain is KAGVTQTPRYLIKTRGQQVTLSCSPISGHRSVSWYQQTPGQGLQFLFEYFSETQRNKGNFPGRFSGRQFSNSRSEMNVSTLELGDSALYLCASSLRDRGLSGELFFGEGSRLTVL.

In its sample, this clonotype was seen a few times. This sequence joins TRBV7-8 and TRBJ1-5; possible D gene TRBD1, 6 bases. Trimming cost V 5 bases and J 1 base, with 12 bases left between them. CDR3 length: 15 amino acids. Looked up from germline, CDR1 is SGHVS and CDR2 is FQNEAQ. The CDR3 nucleotides are TGTGCCAGCAGCAATACAGGGATGAGCAATCAGCCCCAGCATTTT. This sequence encodes CASSNTGMSNQPQHF.

This clonotype was found many times. This chain connects TRBV7-6 to TRBJ2-7; D gene uncertain. Per the germline V gene, CDR1 is SGHVS and CDR2 is FNYEAQ. The ends were cut back, 0 bases at V and 3 bases at J, with 9 bases in the middle. This CDR3 comprises 14 residues. CDR3 protein: CASSLASPDYEQYF. CDR3 DNA: TGTGCCAGCAGCTTAGCGTCGCCTGACTACGAGCAGTACTTC. Full variable domain (outside the CDR3, taken from reference TRBV7-6 and TRBJ2-7): GAGVSQSPRYKVTKRGQDVALRCDPISGHVSLYWYRQALGQGPEFLTYFNYEAQQDKSGLPNDRFSAERPEGSISTLTIQRTEQRDSAMYRCASSLASPDYEQYFGPGTRLTVT.

The sample holds one count of this clonotype. This chain connects TRBV5-1 to TRBJ1-1; D remains ambiguous. Trimming shortened V by 4 bases and J by 1 base, and 11 bases separated the two germline ends. Looked up from germline, CDR1 is SGHRS and CDR2 is YFSETQ. The CDR3 is 14 amino acids. The CDR3 nucleotides read TGCGCCAGCAGCCGGCAGGTCACGAACACTGAAGCTTTCTTT. Residues: CASSRQVTNTEAFF.

This clonotype has a handful of counts. This rearrangement joins TRBV18 to TRBJ2-1; 16 bases align to TRBD2. The CDR3 runs 17 residues. Germline CDR1 is KGHSH and CDR2 is LQKENI. The V gene end was trimmed by 5 bases and the J gene end by 6 bases; junction bases not matched to a gene: 7. In nucleotides, the CDR3 is TGTGCCAGCTCATCGGGACTAGCGGGAGGGCCGCCCAATGAGCAGTTCTTC. Its protein product is CASSSGLAGGPPNEQFF.

This rearrangement joins TRBV20-1 to TRBJ1-5; D remains unclear. There are 15 residues in the CDR3. Germline CDR1 is DFQATT and CDR2 is SNEGSKA (reference sequence). Trimming took off 8 bases at V and 2 bases at J, with 19 bases between the two ends. For the CDR3, the DNA is TGCAGTCAAGCAGATTCGAGGGAAGGCAATCAGCCCCAGCATTTT. Amino acids: CSQADSREGNQPQHF.

This clonotype was detected only a few times. This chain uses TRBV9 with TRBJ2-2; D gene uncertain. Germline loops: CDR1 SGDLS, CDR2 YYNGEE. V was shortened by 4 bases and J by 8 bases, with 12 bases between the two germline ends. This CDR3 comprises 13 residues. The CDR3 nucleotides are TGTGCCAGCAGCCAGAGAGTTTTGGGGGAGCTGTTTTTT. This gives the protein CASSQRVLGELFF.

This clonotype was recorded many times. This chain connects TRBV6-5 to TRBJ2-2; D perhaps matches TRBD1 (5 bases). The CDR3 contains 14 residues. V lost 2 bases and J lost 3, with 7 bases in between. Per the germline V gene, CDR1 is MNHEY and CDR2 is SVGAGI. The CDR3 here is CASSYSRDTGELFF. Here the CDR3 DNA reads TGTGCCAGCAGTTACAGCAGGGACACCGGGGAGCTGTTTTTT.

This clonotype has at least ten counts. CDR3 region: CASRGWRSLRETQYF. The CDR3, as DNA: TGTGCCAGCAGAGGCTGGCGAAGCCTCCGAGAGACCCAGTACTTC. The J gene is TRBJ2-5, the V gene TRBV2; D uncertain. The ends were cut back, 6 bases at V and 4 bases at J, with 18 bases in the middle. CDR3 length equals 15 residues. The germline V gene has CDR1 SNHLY and CDR2 FYNNEI.

This clonotype came up many times. V is TRBV28 and J is TRBJ2-3; D is unresolved. Trimming removed 5 bases from V and 7 bases from J, with 10 bases in between. Germline V CDR1 and CDR2: MDHEN, SYDVKM. This CDR3 comprises 12 residues. CDR3 sequence: CASSRWVYTQYF. CDR3 bases: TGTGCCAGCAGTCGTTGGGTTTATACGCAGTATTTT.